This entry lists 15 T cell receptor beta chains sequenced from one sample in a study of shared clonotypes between healthy human individuals. CD45RO-negative, CCR7-positively selected cells formed the naive CD8 fraction, excluding terminally differentiated effector memory CD45RA+ cells. Data came from immunoSEQ multiplex PCR; TCRdb stores just in-frame clones and leaves some out. The sample holds 2 million or so clones; 85% to 95% are singletons and the top ten take 0.9% to 1.4%. The sequenced sample was naive CD8+ T cells sorted from blood. These TCRs come from a man between 18 and 29 years old in good health.

With respect to this clone: Other DNA sequences within the sample encode an identical CDR3. V is TRBV19 and J is TRBJ2-7; 11 bases map to TRBD1. V was pared by 6 bases and J by 2 bases, with 6 bases of the junction left unmatched. There are 15 residues in the CDR3. Germline values: CDR1 LNHDA, CDR2 SQIVND (reference sequence). CDR3 sequence: CASSPGTGGPYEQYF. For the CDR3, the DNA is TGTGCCAGTAGCCCCGGGACAGGGGGTCCCTACGAGCAGTACTTC.

The V call is TRBV6-5, the J call TRBJ2-3; TRBD2 matches at 11 bases. CDR3 size: 16 residues. Germline-derived CDR1 and CDR2 are MNHEY and SVGAGI. Trimming at V came to 1 base and at J to 4 bases, leaving 4 bases not matched to a gene. CDR3 bases: TGTGCCAGCAGTTACTTAACTAGCGGGAGCCCAGATACGCAGTATTTT. As protein: CASSYLTSGSPDTQYF.

The rearrangement joins TRBV4-1 to TRBJ1-5; no reliable D call. The V gene lost 0 bases and the J gene lost 5 bases, with 11 bases spanning the gap. The CDR3 is 15 amino acids. The germline V gene has CDR1 MGHRA and CDR2 YSYEKL. Here the CDR3 reads CASSQDYNLDQPQHF. CDR3 nucleotide sequence: TGCGCCAGCAGCCAAGATTATAACCTTGATCAGCCCCAGCATTTT.

The chain employs TRBV2 and TRBJ2-7, with D possibly being TRBD1 (6 bases). Per the germline V gene, CDR1 is SNHLY and CDR2 is FYNNEI. The CDR3 consists of 17 residues. Deletions cut 7 bases from V and 7 bases from J, with 29 bases between. Here the CDR3 reads CASNLDPDRKVASEQYF. The CDR3 DNA reads as TGTGCCAGCAACTTGGACCCAGACAGGAAGGTGGCGAGTGAGCAGTACTTC.

V gene TRBV7-6 combines with J gene TRBJ2-2; D is perhaps TRBD1 or TRBD2 (5 bases each). The CDR3 is 15 amino acids. Per the germline V gene, CDR1 is SGHVS and CDR2 is FNYEAQ. The V gene lost 8 bases and the J gene lost 4 bases, with 17 bases spanning the gap. The CDR3 protein is CASHSGASGTGELFF. The CDR3 DNA is TGTGCCAGCCACTCCGGGGCCTCCGGCACCGGGGAGCTGTTTTTT.

The rearrangement joins TRBV27 to TRBJ2-7; D remains unclear. Between the trimmed V and J ends, which lost 5 bases and 3 bases, there was a span of 11 bases. The CDR3 consists of 13 residues. Germline values: CDR1 MNHEY, CDR2 SMNVEV (reference sequence). The CDR3 DNA is TGTGCCAGCAGTCCCCTAGACAACTACGAGCAGTACTTC. Amino acid sequence: CASSPLDNYEQYF.

CDR3 protein: CASSPEAPPYEQYF. The CDR3 DNA is TGCGCCAGCAGCCCGGAAGCCCCTCCCTACGAGCAGTACTTC. This chain links TRBV5-1 with TRBJ2-7; the D is unclear. V gave up 4 bases and J gave up 2 bases, with 13 bases separating them. Germline lookup yields CDR1 SGHRS and CDR2 YFSETQ. There are 14 residues in the CDR3. Full variable domain (remainder filled in from reference TRBV5-1 and TRBJ2-7): KAGVTQTPRYLIKTRGQQVTLSCSPISGHRSVSWYQQTPGQGLQFLFEYFSETQRNKGNFPGRFSGRQFSNSRSEMNVSTLELGDSALYLCASSPEAPPYEQYFGPGTRLTVT.

The chain joins TRBV7-6 to TRBJ2-3; D may match TRBD1 or TRBD2 (5 bases each). The germline CDR1 and CDR2 sequences are SGHVS and FNYEAQ. The CDR3 has 14 amino acids. V was shortened by 1 base and J by 5 bases, with 10 bases between the two germline ends. The CDR3 nucleotides read TGTGCCAGCAGCTTAGGGGGGTCCCAAGATACGCAGTATTTT. It translates to CASSLGGSQDTQYF.

V usage is TRBV7-6 and J usage is TRBJ2-6; TRBD1 matches 7 bases. Germline trimming cut 5 bases from V and 0 bases from J; bases unmatched to any gene: 4. Looked up from germline, CDR1 is SGHVS and CDR2 is FNYEAQ. CDR3 size: 16 residues. DNA of the CDR3: TGTGCCAGCAGCGGACAGGAAAGCTCTGGGGCCAACGTCCTGACTTTC. Translated, it gives CASSGQESSGANVLTF. Full variable domain (outside the CDR3, taken from reference TRBV7-6 and TRBJ2-6): GAGVSQSPRYKVTKRGQDVALRCDPISGHVSLYWYRQALGQGPEFLTYFNYEAQQDKSGLPNDRFSAERPEGSISTLTIQRTEQRDSAMYRCASSGQESSGANVLTFGAGSRLTVL.

Comments on this clone: The same CDR3 is also encoded by other DNA sequences in this sample. This chain uses TRBV19 with TRBJ2-7; the D gene could be TRBD1 or TRBD2 (5 bases each). V lost 5 bases and J lost 3, with 11 bases in between. The CDR3 contains 13 residues. Germline values: CDR1 LNHDA, CDR2 SQIVND (reference sequence). CDR3 DNA: TGTGCCAGTAGTCCGGGGCATTTCTACGAGCAGTACTTC. Its translation: CASSPGHFYEQYF.

The chain carries TRBV5-6 and TRBJ1-5, with a possible D match to TRBD1 (5 bases). Germline CDR1 is SGHDT and CDR2 is YYEEEE. The CDR3 extends over 13 amino acids. V lost 4 bases, J lost 6 bases, and 11 bases lay in between. The DNA of the CDR3 is TGTGCCAGCAGCCCGTGGGGGGGTCAGCCCCAGCATTTT. Its translation: CASSPWGGQPQHF.

The chain links TRBV7-2 to TRBJ2-1, with D tentatively TRBD1 or TRBD2 (5 bases each). The length of the CDR3 is 15 residues. Germline V gene lookup returns CDR1 SGHTA and CDR2 FQGNSA. Trimming left V 1 base short and J 7 bases short, with 14 bases between. The CDR3 protein is CASSLDQGTGNEQFF. CDR3 nucleotide sequence: TGTGCCAGCAGCTTAGATCAGGGCACGGGGAATGAGCAGTTCTTC.

This chain connects TRBV4-3 to TRBJ2-7, with D possibly TRBD1 on 5 matching bases. V lost 1 base, J lost 5 bases, and 15 bases lay in between. Germline-derived CDR1 and CDR2 are LGHNA and YSLEER. This CDR3 is built from 15 residues. The CDR3 reads CASSQVESGKDEQYF. CDR3 DNA: TGCGCCAGCAGCCAAGTCGAATCAGGGAAGGACGAGCAGTACTTC.

The rearrangement joins TRBV6-5 to TRBJ1-4; TRBD1 agrees at 11 bases. The CDR3 loop spans 15 amino acids. The J segment lost 7 bases and the V segment lost 6 bases, leaving 7 bases of the junction unmatched. The germline V gene encodes CDR1 MNHEY and CDR2 SVGAGI. The chain's CDR3 is CASSPRTGGGEKLFF. Here the CDR3 DNA reads TGTGCCAGCAGCCCCCGGACAGGGGGCGGTGAAAAACTGTTTTTT.

The chain has TRBV7-2 and TRBJ2-7, with 7 bases aligning to TRBD2. CDR3 length: 16 amino acids. CDR1 is SGHTA, CDR2 FQGNSA, per germline. Trimming at V came to 1 base and at J to 3 bases, leaving 9 bases not matched to a gene. The CDR3: CASSLDGTMSIYEQYF. The CDR3 DNA is TGTGCCAGCAGCTTAGACGGGACTATGAGTATCTACGAGCAGTACTTC. Using reference TRBV7-2 and TRBJ2-7 for the parts outside the CDR3, the full variable domain is GAGVSQSPSNKVTEKGKDVELRCDPISGHTALYWYRQSLGQGLEFLIYFQGNSAPDKSGLPSDRFSAERTGGSVSTLTIQRTQQEDSAVYLCASSLDGTMSIYEQYFGPGTRLTVT.